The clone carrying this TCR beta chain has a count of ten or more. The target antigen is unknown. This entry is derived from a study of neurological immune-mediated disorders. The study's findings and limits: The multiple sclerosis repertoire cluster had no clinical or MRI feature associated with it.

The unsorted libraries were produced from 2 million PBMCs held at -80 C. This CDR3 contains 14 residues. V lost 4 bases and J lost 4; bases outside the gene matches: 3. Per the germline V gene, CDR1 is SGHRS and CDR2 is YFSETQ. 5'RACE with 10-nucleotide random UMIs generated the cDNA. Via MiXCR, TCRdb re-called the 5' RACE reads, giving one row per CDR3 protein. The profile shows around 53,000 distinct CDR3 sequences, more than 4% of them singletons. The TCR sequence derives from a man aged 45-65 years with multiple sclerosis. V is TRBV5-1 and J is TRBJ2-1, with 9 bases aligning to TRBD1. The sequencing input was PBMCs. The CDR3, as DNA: TGCGCCAGCAGCCGACAGGGGGTATACAATGAGCAGTTCTTC. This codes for CASSRQGVYNEQFF.